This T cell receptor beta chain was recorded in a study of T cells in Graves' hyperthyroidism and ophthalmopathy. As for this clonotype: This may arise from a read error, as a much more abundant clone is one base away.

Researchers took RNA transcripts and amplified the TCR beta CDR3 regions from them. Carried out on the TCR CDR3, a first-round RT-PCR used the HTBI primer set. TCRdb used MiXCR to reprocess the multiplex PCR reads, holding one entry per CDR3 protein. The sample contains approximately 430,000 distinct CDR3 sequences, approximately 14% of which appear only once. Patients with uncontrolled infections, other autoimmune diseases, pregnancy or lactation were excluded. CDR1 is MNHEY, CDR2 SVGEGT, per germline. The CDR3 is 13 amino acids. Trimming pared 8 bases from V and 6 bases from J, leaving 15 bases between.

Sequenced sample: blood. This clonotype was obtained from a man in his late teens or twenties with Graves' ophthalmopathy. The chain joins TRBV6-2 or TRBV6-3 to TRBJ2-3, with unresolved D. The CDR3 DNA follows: TGTGCCAGCGCCAAACCTGGTGGGGATACGCAGTATTTT. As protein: CASAKPGGDTQYF.